This paragraph reports one T cell receptor (beta chain). Its cognate antigen is unknown. The CDR3 has 15 amino acids. V trimming: 5 bases; J trimming: 1 base; junction bases outside the gene matches: 3. CDR1 and CDR2 (germline): MNHEY, SVGAGI. This specimen belongs to a study of cytomegalovirus exposure and HLA in healthy donors. Looking at the study overall: Among about 200 million T cells, an earlier analysis found roughly 100 million unique TCR beta sequences. 81% of approximately 400 genotyped donors fell in the Caucasian-associated ancestry cluster. Study-level points and caveats: Presence/absence analyses assumed roughly uniform sequencing depth across donors. Cytomegalovirus association was assigned to about 150 TCR beta chains.

Vbeta (60) and Jbeta (13) primers were used in the PCR. Clones were read by immunoSEQ multiplex PCR, and TCRdb kept only the in-frame ones, dropping some. This sample has about 130,000 clones, with over 75% found just once. V and J are TRBV6-5 and TRBJ2-2; 8 bases align to TRBD1. The receptor was isolated from a woman aged 35 to 49 in good health and CMV-seropositive. The sample comprised PBMCs. The CDR3 coding sequence is TGTGCCAGCAGTGCCGGGACAGGGAACACCGGGGAGCTGTTTTTT. It yields the protein CASSAGTGNTGELFF.